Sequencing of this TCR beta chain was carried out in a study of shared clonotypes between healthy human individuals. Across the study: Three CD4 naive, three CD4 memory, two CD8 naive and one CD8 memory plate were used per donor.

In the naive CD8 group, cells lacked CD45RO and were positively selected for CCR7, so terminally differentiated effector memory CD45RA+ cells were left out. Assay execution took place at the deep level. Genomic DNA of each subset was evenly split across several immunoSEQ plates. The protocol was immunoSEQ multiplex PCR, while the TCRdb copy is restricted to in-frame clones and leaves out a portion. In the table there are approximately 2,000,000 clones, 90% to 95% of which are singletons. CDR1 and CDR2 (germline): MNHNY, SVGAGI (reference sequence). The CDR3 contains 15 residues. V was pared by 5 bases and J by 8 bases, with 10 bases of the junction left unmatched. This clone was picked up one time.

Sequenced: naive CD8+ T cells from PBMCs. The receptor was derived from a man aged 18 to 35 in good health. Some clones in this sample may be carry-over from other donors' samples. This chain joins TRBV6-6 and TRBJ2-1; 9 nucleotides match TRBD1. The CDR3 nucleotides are TGTGCCAGCAGTCAACCGGGACAGGGAACCTATGAGCAGTTCTTC. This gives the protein CASSQPGQGTYEQFF.